This TCR beta chain emerged from a study of cytomegalovirus exposure and HLA in healthy donors. Study findings and constraints: Because they were indistinguishable, some V segments, including TRBV6-2 and TRBV6-3, were excluded. Analyses of presence and absence presupposed an approximately uniform sequencing depth across donors. An analysis was carried out later, and it reportedly showed fewer N-insertions in an Asian-associated ancestry cluster than the 666-donor mean.

On this clone itself: The target antigen is unknown.

Per the germline V gene, CDR1 is SGHNT and CDR2 is YYREEE (reference sequence). The CDR3 sequence is 18 residues long. Trimming took 1 base from V and 2 from J; bases not matched to a gene: 10. 60 Vbeta and 13 Jbeta primers were used in PCR. Sequencing was performed with immunoSEQ multiplex PCR; in TCRdb, only in-frame clones are kept and a portion is missing. The sample includes 95,000 to 150,000 clones, around 86% of them seen just once. Regarding donors, all were healthy bone marrow donors. Source material: PBMCs. The chain combines TRBV5-4 with TRBJ2-1; 9 bases line up with TRBD2. The clonotype was recovered from a man in his thirties or forties in good health and CMV-seronegative. This CDR3 is CASSLFSGGTITYNEQFF. CDR3 coding DNA: TGTGCCAGCAGCTTGTTTAGCGGGGGAACTATTACCTACAATGAGCAGTTCTTC.